The 32 T cell receptor beta chains below come from one sample, sequenced in a study of T cell changes during pregnancy in multiple sclerosis. This table comes from immunoSEQ multiplex PCR, and its TCRdb copy is limited to in-frame clones, with some not included. The table has just over 55,000 clones, under 95% seen once. The material sequenced was peripheral blood, taken after pregnancy. Receptors originate from a female donor in good health, enrolled as a control in a pregnancy study.

The chain couples TRBV7-2 to TRBJ1-2; TRBD1 might be the D (5 bases). Germline lookup yields CDR1 SGHTA and CDR2 FQGNSA. Trimming stripped 2 bases from V and 7 bases from J, with 14 bases between. This CDR3 region has 14 residues. The CDR3 spells CASSLKGAQGGYTF. The DNA of the CDR3 is TGTGCCAGCAGCTTAAAAGGGGCGCAAGGTGGCTACACCTTC.

This clone was counted only a few times. The genes are TRBV18 and TRBJ1-1, with D possibly being TRBD1 (6 bases). CDR1 and CDR2 (germline): KGHSH, LQKENI. There are 13 residues in the CDR3. With 6 bases removed from V and 6 bases from J, the gap between germline ends came to 14 bases. The CDR3 nucleotides read TGTGCCAGCTCCGGTGGAGGGGGGGCTGAAGCTTTCTTT. It specifies CASSGGGGAEAFF.

This chain links TRBV5-1 with TRBJ1-2; 7 bases line up with TRBD1. Germline V CDR1 and CDR2: SGHRS, YFSETQ. V lost 4 bases, J lost 5 bases, and 8 bases stayed unmatched. CDR3 length equals 14 residues. The CDR3 DNA sequence: TGCGCCAGCAGCGAGGGACAGAGCCTTTATGGCTACACCTTC. It specifies CASSEGQSLYGYTF.

The V call is TRBV2, the J call TRBJ2-1; 10 bases are shared with TRBD1. CDR3 size: 18 residues. J lost 0 bases, V lost 5 bases, and 10 bases had no gene match. The germline V gene has CDR1 SNHLY and CDR2 FYNNEI. The CDR3 sequence: CASSSGTGVLSSYNEQFF. The CDR3 DNA is TGTGCCAGCAGTTCCGGGACAGGGGTCCTGAGCTCCTACAATGAGCAGTTCTTC.

This chain uses TRBV5-5 with TRBJ2-2; perhaps TRBD1 as D (5 bases). From germline, CDR1 is SGHKS and CDR2 YYEKEE (reference sequence). Between the trimmed V and J ends, which lost 6 bases and 1 base, there was a span of 16 bases. This CDR3 is built from 16 residues. As DNA, the CDR3 is TGTGCCAGCACCAAAACCCCAGGGAAGAACACCGGGGAGCTGTTTTTT. As protein: CASTKTPGKNTGELFF.

This chain connects TRBV7-2 to TRBJ2-1; 11 bases match TRBD2. With 3 bases clipped from V and 8 bases from J, the junction kept 6 bases outside the gene matches. The germline CDR1 and CDR2 sequences are SGHTA and FQGNSA. The CDR3 contains 15 residues. The DNA for the CDR3 is TGTGCCAGCAGCTTGGTAGCGGGAGGGGGCTATGAGCAGTTCTTC. Protein: CASSLVAGGGYEQFF.

This chain joins TRBV7-3 and TRBJ2-2; 13 nucleotides agree with TRBD2. V shed 0 bases, J shed 2 bases, and the junction held 3 bases outside the gene matches. The CDR3 runs to 18 residues. Germline V CDR1 and CDR2: SGHTA, FQGTGA. This CDR3 reads CASSLTTSGRPNTGELFF. CDR3 DNA: TGTGCCAGCAGCTTAACGACTAGCGGGAGGCCCAACACCGGGGAGCTGTTTTTT.

The chain couples TRBV7-8 to TRBJ2-1; weak D call: TRBD2 (6 bases). CDR1 and CDR2 from the germline V gene are SGHVS and FQNEAQ. The CDR3 covers 15 residues. V lost 2 bases to trimming and J lost 6 bases, with 14 bases between them. In nucleotides, the CDR3 is TGTGCCAGCAGCTTAACGCTGCTGCGGGGCAATGAGCAGTTCTTC. This gives the protein CASSLTLLRGNEQFF.

V and J are TRBV7-6 and TRBJ1-3; 9 nucleotides line up with TRBD1. The germline V gene encodes CDR1 SGHVS and CDR2 FNYEAQ. The CDR3 is 13 residues long. V trimming: 4 bases; J trimming: 8 bases; junction bases outside the gene matches: 3. DNA of the CDR3: TGTGCCAGCAGCTCGACAGGGGGGGACACCATATATTTT. Its protein product is CASSSTGGDTIYF. Complete variable domain (other parts from reference TRBV7-6 and TRBJ1-3): GAGVSQSPRYKVTKRGQDVALRCDPISGHVSLYWYRQALGQGPEFLTYFNYEAQQDKSGLPNDRFSAERPEGSISTLTIQRTEQRDSAMYRCASSSTGGDTIYFGEGSWLTVV.

This clone was found once. The V call is TRBV28, the J call TRBJ2-3, with 11 bases matching TRBD1. J was trimmed by 4 bases and V by 5 bases; bases with no gene match: 14. The CDR3 spans 18 residues. CDR1 and CDR2 (germline): MDHEN, SYDVKM. The CDR3 here is CASSPPPGGQGVADTQYF. The CDR3 DNA reads as TGTGCCAGCAGTCCACCACCTGGGGGACAGGGGGTGGCAGATACGCAGTATTTT. The full variable domain, rest sourced from reference TRBV28 and TRBJ2-3, is DVKVTQSSRYLVKRTGEKVFLECVQDMDHENMFWYRQDPGLGLRLIYFSYDVKMKEKGDIPEGYSVSREKKERFSLILESASTNQTSMYLCASSPPPGGQGVADTQYFGPGTRLTVL.

The chain couples TRBV7-8 to TRBJ1-1; possibly TRBD1 for D (6 bases). V was pared by 5 bases and J by 2 bases, with 15 bases between. The germline V gene has CDR1 SGHVS and CDR2 FQNEAQ. The CDR3 loop spans 15 amino acids. CDR3 nucleotide sequence: TGTGCCAGCAGCCACCCCTACAGGGACAACACTGAAGCTTTCTTT. Translated: CASSHPYRDNTEAFF.

The chain couples TRBV19 to TRBJ1-1; TRBD1 matches at 10 bases. Germline V lookup: CDR1 LNHDA, CDR2 SQIVND (reference sequence). The V segment lost 8 bases and the J segment 4 bases; nucleotides outside the gene matches: 7. This CDR3 comprises 14 residues. CDR3 amino acids: CASLPGQGSTEAFF. As DNA, the CDR3 is TGTGCCAGTCTACCGGGACAGGGGTCCACTGAAGCTTTCTTT.

The CDR3 sequence: CASSKSSGPRGNEQFF. Here the CDR3 DNA reads TGTGCCAGCAGTAAATCTAGCGGCCCCAGGGGCAATGAGCAGTTCTTC. This sequence joins TRBV7-9 and TRBJ2-1, with D possibly being TRBD2 (7 bases). The germline V gene has CDR1 SEHNR and CDR2 FQNEAQ (reference sequence). The CDR3 length is 16 residues. The V end lost 6 bases, the J end lost 6 bases, and 21 bases lay between the germline ends.

The chain uses TRBV4-2 and TRBJ2-7; 8 positions match TRBD2. Unmatched junction bases numbered 17, after V lost 2 bases and J lost 2 bases. The germline V gene encodes CDR1 LGHNA and CDR2 YNFKEQ. There are 19 residues in the CDR3. The CDR3 here is CASSQHSGTKYSITYEQYF. In DNA form, the CDR3 reads TGTGCCAGCAGCCAACATAGCGGGACCAAATACTCCATTACCTACGAGCAGTACTTC.

V gene TRBV2 combines with J gene TRBJ2-3; possible D gene TRBD1, 6 bases. This CDR3 has 14 amino acids. The germline V and J ends were trimmed by 3 bases and 2 bases, with 9 bases remaining between them. Germline V gene data show CDR1 as SNHLY and CDR2 as FYNNEI. The CDR3 bases are TGTGCCAGCAGTGAGAGGGGGAACACAGATACGCAGTATTTT. Amino acid sequence: CASSERGNTDTQYF. Full variable domain (remainder filled in from reference TRBV2 and TRBJ2-3): EPEVTQTPSHQVTQMGQEVILRCVPISNHLYFYWYRQILGQKVEFLVSFYNNEISEKSEIFDDQFSVERPDGSNFTLKIRSTKLEDSAMYFCASSERGNTDTQYFGPGTRLTVL.

The chain combines TRBV5-1 with TRBJ2-2; D perhaps matches TRBD1 (5 bases). Germline-derived CDR1 and CDR2 are SGHRS and YFSETQ. This CDR3 is built from 16 residues. The germline V and J ends were trimmed by 3 bases and 3 bases, with 15 bases remaining between them. The CDR3 region is CASSWARLGDTGELFF. The CDR3 DNA is TGCGCCAGCAGCTGGGCTAGGCTAGGGGACACCGGGGAGCTGTTTTTT.

The chain employs TRBV7-9 and TRBJ2-6; D remains ambiguous. The germline V and J ends were trimmed by 5 bases and 0 bases, with 5 bases remaining between them. CDR3 size: 14 residues. Germline loops: CDR1 SEHNR, CDR2 FQNEAQ (reference sequence). The CDR3 spells CASSQYSGANVLTF. The DNA of the CDR3 is TGTGCCAGCAGCCAGTACTCTGGGGCCAACGTCCTGACTTTC.

In DNA, the CDR3 is TGTGCCAGCAGCTCCTCTAGCGGGGGGGCTGCAGAGACCCAGTACTTC. Translated: CASSSSSGGAAETQYF. V usage is TRBV9 and J usage is TRBJ2-5; 12 positions agree with TRBD2. Germline V lookup: CDR1 SGDLS, CDR2 YYNGEE. This CDR3 region has 16 residues. V was clipped by 4 bases and J by 4 bases; unmatched bases: 8.

The chain couples TRBV9 to TRBJ2-3; TRBD2 agrees at 11 bases. With V trimmed by 0 bases and J by 7 bases, 16 bases remained unmatched. The germline V gene has CDR1 SGDLS and CDR2 YYNGEE. CDR3 length equals 19 residues. The CDR3 DNA follows: TGTGCCAGCAGCGTAGAGGCTAGCGGGGGGCCCCTTATTTTAAATACGCAGTATTTT. Translating it yields CASSVEASGGPLILNTQYF.

The gene calls are TRBV4-1 and TRBJ2-2, with 7 bases aligning to TRBD2. V lost 0 bases, J lost 6 bases, and 4 bases stayed unmatched. CDR1 MGHRA and CDR2 YSYEKL come from the germline V gene. This CDR3 region has 15 residues. Here the CDR3 reads CASSQEASGAGELFF. In nucleotides, the CDR3 is TGCGCCAGCAGCCAAGAGGCTAGCGGCGCCGGGGAGCTGTTTTTT.

This clone counts as medium-sized. The gene calls are TRBV2 and TRBJ2-1, with D perhaps TRBD1 (5 bases). The CDR3 covers 14 residues. Trimming shortened V by 3 bases and J by 8 bases, and 14 bases separated the two germline ends. Per the germline V gene, CDR1 is SNHLY and CDR2 is FYNNEI. The CDR3 sequence: CASSDPAGQDEQFF. As DNA, the CDR3 is TGTGCCAGCAGTGATCCCGCAGGGCAGGATGAGCAGTTCTTC.

The J gene is TRBJ2-7, the V gene TRBV6-1, with 8 bases lining up with TRBD1. Germline CDR1 reads MNHNS; CDR2 reads SASEGT. The V segment lost 6 bases and the J segment 2 bases; nucleotides outside the gene matches: 6. The CDR3 totals 14 residues. CDR3 residues: CASSNLQGAYEQYF. Here the CDR3 DNA reads TGTGCCAGCAGCAACTTACAGGGGGCCTACGAGCAGTACTTC.

This rearrangement joins TRBV5-1 to TRBJ2-7; D unresolved. The V end lost 4 bases, the J end lost 0 bases, and 14 bases lay between the germline ends. In germline, CDR1 is SGHRS, CDR2 YFSETQ. The CDR3 is made up of 15 amino acids. This CDR3 is CASSLEAISSYEQYF. In nucleotides, the CDR3 is TGCGCCAGCAGCCTCGAGGCGATTAGCTCCTACGAGCAGTACTTC. The whole variable domain, filled in from reference TRBV5-1 and TRBJ2-7, reads KAGVTQTPRYLIKTRGQQVTLSCSPISGHRSVSWYQQTPGQGLQFLFEYFSETQRNKGNFPGRFSGRQFSNSRSEMNVSTLELGDSALYLCASSLEAISSYEQYFGPGTRLTVT.

This chain links TRBV5-5 with TRBJ1-1; maybe TRBD1 (6 bases). V was pared by 5 bases and J by 11 bases, with 13 bases between. This CDR3 has 11 amino acids. CDR1 and CDR2 from the germline V gene are SGHKS and YYEKEE (reference sequence). The CDR3 region is CASRSTGSAFF. The CDR3 DNA follows: TGTGCCAGCAGGTCTACAGGGTCGGCTTTCTTT.

This chain uses TRBV18 with TRBJ2-3, with TRBD2 matching over 8 bases. The CDR3 runs 15 residues. V dropped 2 bases and J dropped 2; count of bases not matched to a gene: 3. Germline assignment: CDR1 KGHSH and CDR2 LQKENI. The DNA for the CDR3 is TGTGCCAGCTCACCAGGCGGGAGGCCCACAGATACGCAGTATTTT. Its protein product is CASSPGGRPTDTQYF.

The gene calls are TRBV4-2 and TRBJ1-3; 7 bases are a match to TRBD1. The germline V gene encodes CDR1 LGHNA and CDR2 YNFKEQ. V shed 4 bases and J 0 bases; nucleotides not matched to a gene: 9. The CDR3 sequence is 17 residues long. The CDR3 sequence is CASSPGGSLSSGNTIYF. For the CDR3, the DNA is TGTGCCAGCAGCCCAGGGGGGAGTCTAAGCTCTGGAAACACCATATATTTT.

The chain uses TRBV4-1 and TRBJ2-3; 14 bases are shared with TRBD2. This CDR3 is built from 19 residues. The germline gives CDR1 MGHRA, CDR2 YSYEKL. J was trimmed by 2 bases and V by 5 bases; bases with no gene match: 12. DNA for the CDR3: TGCGCCAGCAGCATCTTTGAGACTAGCGGGAGGGGATTCACAGATACGCAGTATTTT. Protein product: CASSIFETSGRGFTDTQYF.

The rearrangement joins TRBV7-3 to TRBJ2-3, with 7 bases fitting TRBD2. Germline V gene lookup returns CDR1 SGHTA and CDR2 FQGTGA. The V and J ends lost 2 bases and 7 bases, in that order; junction bases with no gene match: 9. The CDR3 has 15 residues. CDR3 sequence: CASSLYASGGNTQYF. The CDR3 DNA reads as TGTGCCAGCAGCTTATACGCTAGCGGTGGAAATACGCAGTATTTT.

This clone has just one count. The chain recombines TRBV6-5 with TRBJ1-4, with unresolved D. The CDR3 is made up of 12 amino acids. Germline V gene lookup returns CDR1 MNHEY and CDR2 SVGAGI. V was pared by 6 bases and J by 6 bases, with 8 bases between. In DNA form, the CDR3 reads TGTGCCAGCAGCGCGGGAGATGAAAAACTGTTTTTT. Its protein product is CASSAGDEKLFF.

A word on this clone: A read error may account for a junction end that differs from germline. CDR3 DNA: TGCGCCAGCAGCTTGTTTGAGAGGGATGTCGCCTTC. Residues: CASSLFERDVAF. This chain uses TRBV5-1 with TRBJ1-2; D gene ambiguous. CDR1 and CDR2 from the germline V gene are SGHRS and YFSETQ. This CDR3 spans 12 amino acids.

The chain joins TRBV13 to TRBJ2-3; tentatively, D is TRBD1 (5 bases). The CDR3 is made up of 16 amino acids. V gave up 4 bases and J gave up 1 base, with 15 bases separating them. Per the germline V gene, CDR1 is PRHDT and CDR2 is FYEKMQ (reference sequence). The CDR3 here is CASSSTDTLGTDTQYF. CDR3 sequence (DNA): TGTGCCAGCAGCTCAACGGACACACTCGGCACAGATACGCAGTATTTT.

J is TRBJ2-5 and V is TRBV7-6, with TRBD2 matching over 14 bases. Germline CDR1 and CDR2: SGHVS and FNYEAQ. The CDR3 loop spans 17 amino acids. V shed 4 bases and J 4 bases; nucleotides not matched to a gene: 8. The CDR3 region is CASSSRLAGGMGETQYF. The CDR3 nucleotides read TGTGCCAGCAGCTCAAGACTAGCGGGAGGGATGGGAGAGACCCAGTACTTC.